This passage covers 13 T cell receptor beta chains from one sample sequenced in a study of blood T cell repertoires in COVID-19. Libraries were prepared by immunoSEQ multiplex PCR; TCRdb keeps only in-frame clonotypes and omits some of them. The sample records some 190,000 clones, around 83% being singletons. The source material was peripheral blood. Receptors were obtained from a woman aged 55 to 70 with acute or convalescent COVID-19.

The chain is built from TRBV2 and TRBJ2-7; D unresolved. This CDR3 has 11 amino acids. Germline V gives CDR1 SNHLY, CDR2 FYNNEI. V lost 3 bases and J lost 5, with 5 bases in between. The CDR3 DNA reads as TGTGCCAGCAGTGAGCGCCACGAGCAGTACTTC. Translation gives CASSERHEQYF. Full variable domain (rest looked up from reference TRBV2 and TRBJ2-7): EPEVTQTPSHQVTQMGQEVILRCVPISNHLYFYWYRQILGQKVEFLVSFYNNEISEKSEIFDDQFSVERPDGSNFTLKIRSTKLEDSAMYFCASSERHEQYFGPGTRLTVT.

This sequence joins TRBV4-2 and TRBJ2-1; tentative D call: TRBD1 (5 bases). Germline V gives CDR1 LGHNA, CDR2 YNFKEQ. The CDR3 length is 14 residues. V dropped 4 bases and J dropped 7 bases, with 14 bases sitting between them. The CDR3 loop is CASSRNQGTNEQFF. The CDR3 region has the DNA TGTGCCAGCAGCCGCAATCAGGGTACAAATGAGCAGTTCTTC.

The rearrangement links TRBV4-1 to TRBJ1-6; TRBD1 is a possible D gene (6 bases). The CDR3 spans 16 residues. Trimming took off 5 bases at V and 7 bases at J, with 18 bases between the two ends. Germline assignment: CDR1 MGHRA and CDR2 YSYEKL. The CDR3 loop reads CASSFLGQGTNSPLHF. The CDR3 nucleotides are TGCGCCAGCAGCTTCTTAGGGCAGGGGACGAATTCACCCCTCCACTTT.

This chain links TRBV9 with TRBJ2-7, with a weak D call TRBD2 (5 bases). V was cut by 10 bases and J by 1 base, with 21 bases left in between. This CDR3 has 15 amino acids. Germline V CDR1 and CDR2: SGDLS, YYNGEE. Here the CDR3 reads CAQPLVGKRSYEQYV. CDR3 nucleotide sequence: TGTGCCCAACCCCTGGTCGGGAAACGATCCTACGAGCAGTACGTC.

CDR3 bases: TGTGCCAGCAGCTTTGCGACAGGAACTAATGAAAAACTGTTTTTT. Residues: CASSFATGTNEKLFF. This chain links TRBV7-9 with TRBJ1-4; TRBD1 is a possible D gene (6 bases). Deletions cut 3 bases from V and 1 base from J, with 9 bases between. The CDR3 covers 15 residues. Per germline, CDR1 SEHNR and CDR2 FQNEAQ (reference sequence).

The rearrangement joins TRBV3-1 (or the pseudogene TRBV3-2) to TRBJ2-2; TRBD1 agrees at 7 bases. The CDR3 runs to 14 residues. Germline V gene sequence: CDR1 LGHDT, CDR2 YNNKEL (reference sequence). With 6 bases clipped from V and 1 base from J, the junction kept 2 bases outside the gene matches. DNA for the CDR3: TGTGCCAGCAGATGGACAGGGAACACCGGGGAGCTGTTTTTT. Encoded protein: CASRWTGNTGELFF.

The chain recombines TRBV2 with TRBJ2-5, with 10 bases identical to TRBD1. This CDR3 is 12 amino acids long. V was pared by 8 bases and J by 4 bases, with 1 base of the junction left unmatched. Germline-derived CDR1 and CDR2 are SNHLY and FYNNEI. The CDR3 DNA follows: TGTGCCAGCCGGACAGGGGGAGAGACCCAGTACTTC. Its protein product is CASRTGGETQYF.

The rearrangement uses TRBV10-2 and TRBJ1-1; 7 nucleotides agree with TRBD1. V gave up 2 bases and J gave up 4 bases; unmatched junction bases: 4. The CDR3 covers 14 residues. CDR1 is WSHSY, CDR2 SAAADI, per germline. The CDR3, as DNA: TGCGCCAGCAGTGAGATACGGACAGGCACTGAAGCTTTCTTT. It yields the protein CASSEIRTGTEAFF.

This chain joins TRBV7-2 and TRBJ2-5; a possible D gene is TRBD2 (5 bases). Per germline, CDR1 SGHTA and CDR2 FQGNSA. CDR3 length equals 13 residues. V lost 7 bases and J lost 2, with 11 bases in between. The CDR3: CASIERGQETQYF. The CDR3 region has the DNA TGTGCCAGCATCGAGCGAGGGCAAGAGACCCAGTACTTC.

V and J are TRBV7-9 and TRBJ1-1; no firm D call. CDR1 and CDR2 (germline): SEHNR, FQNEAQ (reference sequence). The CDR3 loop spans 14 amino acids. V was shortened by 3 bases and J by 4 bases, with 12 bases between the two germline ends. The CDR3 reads CASSFGEWATEAFF. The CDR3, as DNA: TGTGCCAGCAGCTTCGGGGAGTGGGCCACTGAAGCTTTCTTT.

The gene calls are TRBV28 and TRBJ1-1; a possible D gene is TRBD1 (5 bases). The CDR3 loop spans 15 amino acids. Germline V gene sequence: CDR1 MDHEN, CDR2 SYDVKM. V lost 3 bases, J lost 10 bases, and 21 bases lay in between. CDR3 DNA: TGTGCCAGCAGTTTTAGGTTTAATACGGGGGGTGTAGCTTTCTTT. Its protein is CASSFRFNTGGVAFF.

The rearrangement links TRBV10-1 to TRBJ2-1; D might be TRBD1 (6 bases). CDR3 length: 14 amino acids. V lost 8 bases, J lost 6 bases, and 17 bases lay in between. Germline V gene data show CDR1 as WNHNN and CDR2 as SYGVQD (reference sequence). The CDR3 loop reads CASSSGDPVNEQFF. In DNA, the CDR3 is TGCGCCAGCTCCTCAGGGGATCCGGTCAATGAGCAGTTCTTC.

CDR3 protein: CASTPQGGTGELFF. CDR3 coding DNA: TGTGCCAGCACTCCCCAGGGCGGCACCGGGGAGCTGTTTTTT. The chain joins TRBV19 to TRBJ2-2, with D maybe TRBD1 (5 bases). V shed 9 bases and J shed 4 bases, with 15 bases lying between them. The CDR3 is made up of 14 amino acids. Germline assignment: CDR1 LNHDA and CDR2 SQIVND (reference sequence).